Many counts were recorded for the clone carrying this T cell receptor (beta chain). Antigen: not known. One junction end disagrees with the germline gene, perhaps due to a read error. Germline V lookup: CDR1 ENHRY, CDR2 SYGVKD. The CDR3 is 13 amino acids. The data stem from a study of early T cells in non-severe SARS-CoV-2 infection. On the study more broadly: The authors sequenced bulk RNA from unsorted whole blood, leaving chains unpaired. Findings and caveats of the study: VDJdb matches were skewed toward anti-spike CD8 T cell responses.

TCRdb reanalysed the 5' RACE reads using MiXCR and keeps one entry per CDR3 protein. Of roughly 32,000 distinct CDR3 sequences listed, around 7% are singletons. The chain is built from TRBV10-3 and TRBJ1-3, with 9 bases that match TRBD1. This clonotype was sampled from an adult who was a healthcare worker with PCR-confirmed SARS-CoV-2 infection or an uninfected control (not recorded which). Sequencing used whole blood. The CDR3 DNA reads TGTGCCATCAGTGAGTCCCCCGGGACAGGGACTTCTTTT. As protein: CAISESPGTGTSF.